A single sample gave rise to the 32 T cell receptor beta chains below, sequenced in a study of blood T cell repertoires in COVID-19. Sequencing was performed with immunoSEQ multiplex PCR; in TCRdb, only in-frame clones are kept and a portion is missing. Among 64,000 or so clones, 75% to 85% were seen once, and the ten largest hold roughly an eighth. Sequencing used peripheral blood. These receptor sequences come from a human donor in a cohort sampled during active COVID-19.

This chain uses TRBV27 with TRBJ2-1; 7 bases fit TRBD2. V lost 0 bases to trimming and J lost 4 bases; unmatched junction nucleotides: 3. The CDR3 contains 15 residues. Germline loops: CDR1 MNHEY, CDR2 SMNVEV (reference sequence). CDR3 sequence: CASSLSSGAYNEQFF. In DNA form, the CDR3 reads TGTGCCAGCAGTTTATCAAGCGGGGCTTACAATGAGCAGTTCTTC.

This clone occurred once. The V and J genes are TRBV2 and TRBJ2-1, with TRBD2 matching 8 bases. The CDR3 extends over 18 amino acids. The V gene's germline CDR1 is SNHLY and CDR2 FYNNEI. Losses at the gene ends were 2 bases for V and 0 bases for J; bases not matched to a gene: 9. This chain's CDR3 is CASSERQRLAISYNEQFF. The CDR3 DNA follows: TGTGCCAGCAGTGAACGACAACGACTAGCGATCTCCTACAATGAGCAGTTCTTC.

The genes are TRBV28 and TRBJ1-2; D is unresolved. V was pared by 1 base and J by 7 bases, with 16 bases between. This CDR3 has 15 residues. CDR1 MDHEN and CDR2 SYDVKM come from the germline V gene. The CDR3 sequence: CASSLFADYSGGYTF. The CDR3 nucleotides read TGTGCCAGCAGTTTATTCGCCGACTACTCGGGTGGCTACACCTTC.

The J gene is TRBJ2-1, the V gene TRBV28; possibly TRBD2 for D (5 bases). Germline CDR1 is MDHEN and CDR2 is SYDVKM. Trimming took 9 bases from V and 7 from J, leaving 13 bases between them. The length of the CDR3 is 12 residues. The CDR3 here is CASRGPGNEQFF. The CDR3, as DNA: TGTGCCAGTCGGGGTCCTGGGAATGAGCAGTTCTTC.

V usage is TRBV7-8 and J usage is TRBJ2-1; 8 bases agree with TRBD2. There are 15 residues in the CDR3. Germline V gene lookup returns CDR1 SGHVS and CDR2 FQNEAQ. V trimming: 4 bases; J trimming: 5 bases; junction bases outside the gene matches: 7. This CDR3 reads CASSSTLAGHNEQFF. The CDR3 DNA is TGTGCCAGCAGCTCCACTCTAGCGGGCCACAATGAGCAGTTCTTC.

The rearrangement uses TRBV10-3 and TRBJ2-7; no firm D call. This CDR3 region has 13 residues. V was pared by 7 bases and J by 5 bases, with 15 bases between. Germline V gene sequence: CDR1 ENHRY, CDR2 SYGVKD. CDR3: CAITRSPANEQYF. In DNA, the CDR3 is TGTGCCATCACACGGTCCCCTGCTAACGAGCAGTACTTC.

The gene calls are TRBV6-6 and TRBJ1-1; perhaps TRBD1 as D (6 bases). This CDR3 spans 15 amino acids. CDR1 is MNHNY, CDR2 SVGAGI, per germline (reference sequence). Trimming stripped 6 bases from V and 5 bases from J, with 19 bases between. This chain's CDR3 is CASRIHRVGETEAFF. The CDR3 region has the DNA TGTGCCAGCAGAATCCACAGGGTCGGGGAGACTGAAGCTTTCTTT.

This clone was observed at least ten times. The CDR3: CASSPQGYPQYV. The DNA for the CDR3 is TGTGCCAGCAGCCCCCAGGGTTACCCGCAGTACGTC. This chain joins TRBV13 and TRBJ2-7; weak D call: TRBD1 (5 bases). The CDR3 runs to 12 residues. Germline values: CDR1 PRHDT, CDR2 FYEKMQ (reference sequence). Trimming removed 5 bases at V and 9 bases at J, with 14 bases between.

This clone was found a few times. The CDR3 here is CATSGGGGNSPLHF. For the CDR3, the DNA is TGTGCCACTAGCGGGGGCGGGGGTAATTCACCCCTCCACTTT. The rearrangement links TRBV19 to TRBJ1-6; maybe TRBD1 (6 bases). Germline assignment: CDR1 LNHDA and CDR2 SQIVND (reference sequence). The ends were cut back, 10 bases at V and 6 bases at J, with 16 bases in the middle. The CDR3 extends over 14 amino acids.

The chain combines TRBV4-1 with TRBJ2-4; 12 nucleotides align to TRBD2. The CDR3 contains 19 residues. J lost 1 base, V lost 1 base, and 8 bases had no gene match. The germline CDR1 and CDR2 sequences are MGHRA and YSYEKL. CDR3 in DNA: TGCGCCAGCAGCCAAGGCGCTAGCGGGGGGGCCGCGGCCAAAAACATTCAGTACTTC. Protein: CASSQGASGGAAAKNIQYF.

V gene TRBV5-5 combines with J gene TRBJ2-6; 11 bases fit TRBD2. Germline loops: CDR1 SGHKS, CDR2 YYEKEE (reference sequence). The CDR3 consists of 17 residues. V gave up 4 bases and J gave up 2 bases; unmatched junction bases: 5. DNA of the CDR3: TGTGCCAGCAGCCTAACTAGCGGGGGACCTGGGGCCAACGTCCTGACTTTC. Its translation: CASSLTSGGPGANVLTF.

V and J are TRBV5-1 and TRBJ1-5; perhaps TRBD1 as D (5 bases). Trimming took 4 bases from V and 6 from J, leaving 14 bases between them. The CDR3 is 14 residues long. CDR1 is SGHRS and CDR2 is YFSETQ in the germline V gene. The CDR3, as DNA: TGCGCCAGCAGCCCTGGGGGGTCTGGTCAGCCCCAGCATTTT. This codes for CASSPGGSGQPQHF.

The V call is TRBV10-3, the J call TRBJ2-3, with 8 bases lining up with TRBD2. The CDR3 contains 13 residues. The germline V gene has CDR1 ENHRY and CDR2 SYGVKD. The V gene end was trimmed by 9 bases and the J gene end by 7 bases; junction bases not matched to a gene: 9. The CDR3: CAIGSGAGYTQYF. CDR3 in DNA: TGTGCCATTGGTAGCGGGGCCGGGTATACGCAGTATTTT.

J is TRBJ1-3 and V is TRBV27; a possible D gene is TRBD1 (5 bases). Germline CDR1 MNHEY, CDR2 SMNVEV (reference sequence). The length of the CDR3 is 15 residues. Trimming took off 6 bases at V and 0 bases at J, with 12 bases between the two ends. The CDR3 protein is CASRITGRSGNTIYF. The CDR3 nucleotides are TGTGCCAGCAGAATAACAGGTCGCTCTGGAAACACCATATATTTT.

This sequence joins TRBV11-1 and TRBJ2-1, with 9 positions matching TRBD2. The CDR3 is made up of 15 amino acids. After removal of 5 bases from V and 6 bases from J, the junction contained 8 bases not matched to a gene. Germline-derived CDR1 and CDR2 are SGHAT and FQDESV (reference sequence). CDR3 region: CASSPGLASANEQFF. In DNA form, the CDR3 reads TGTGCCAGCAGCCCAGGACTAGCGTCAGCCAATGAGCAGTTCTTC.

In this sample, this clone turned up once. The chain is built from TRBV28 and TRBJ2-5, with TRBD2 matching 9 bases. The CDR3 extends over 15 amino acids. Germline V gene lookup returns CDR1 MDHEN and CDR2 SYDVKM. V trimming: 5 bases; J trimming: 5 bases; junction bases outside the gene matches: 9. The CDR3 loop is CASSGSGGVGETQYF. The CDR3 DNA follows: TGTGCCAGCAGTGGTAGCGGGGGTGTGGGGGAGACCCAGTACTTC.

This clone came up once. The chain carries TRBV6-5 and TRBJ1-1, with D tentatively TRBD1 (5 bases). The CDR3 totals 13 residues. Per the germline V gene, CDR1 is MNHEY and CDR2 is SVGAGI. V lost 6 bases to trimming and J lost 1 base, with 9 bases between them. DNA for the CDR3: TGTGCCAGCAGGGGGCGGGGGAACACTGAAGCTTTCTTT. This codes for CASRGRGNTEAFF.

In this sample, this clone turned up once. The DNA of the CDR3 is TGTGCCATCAAGGGACAGGGGTATTCACCCCTCCACTTT. As protein: CAIKGQGYSPLHF. The V call is TRBV10-3, the J call TRBJ1-6; TRBD1 agrees at 10 bases. The length of the CDR3 is 13 residues. Germline V gives CDR1 ENHRY, CDR2 SYGVKD. After removal of 7 bases from V and 8 bases from J, the junction contained 2 bases not matched to a gene.

The V call is TRBV19, the J call TRBJ2-5, with D possibly being TRBD1 (6 bases). The germline gives CDR1 LNHDA, CDR2 SQIVND (reference sequence). The ends were cut back, 1 base at V and 0 bases at J, with 6 bases in the middle. The CDR3 spans 14 residues. The DNA for the CDR3 is TGTGCCAGTAGTATAGGGACAGACCAAGAGACCCAGTACTTC. Translation: CASSIGTDQETQYF.

The chain combines TRBV5-4 with TRBJ2-2; 10 bases are shared with TRBD1. Germline V gene lookup returns CDR1 SGHNT and CDR2 YYREEE (reference sequence). CDR3 length: 15 amino acids. The V segment lost 4 bases and the J segment 6 bases; nucleotides outside the gene matches: 6. CDR3 region: CASSTDRGQSGELFF. CDR3 DNA: TGTGCCAGCAGCACTGACAGGGGGCAGTCCGGGGAGCTGTTTTTT.

This clone appeared once. This sequence joins TRBV10-2 and TRBJ2-1; the D gene is possibly TRBD1 (5 bases). This CDR3 comprises 14 residues. Trimming removed 0 bases at V and 8 bases at J, with 11 bases between. Germline loops: CDR1 WSHSY, CDR2 SAAADI. The CDR3: CASSESRWGDEQFF. The CDR3 region has the DNA TGCGCCAGCAGTGAGTCCCGCTGGGGCGATGAGCAGTTCTTC.

V is TRBV7-9 and J is TRBJ2-1; 8 bases align to TRBD2. Trimming removed 5 bases from V and 0 bases from J; junction bases left unmatched: 9. Germline-derived CDR1 and CDR2 are SEHNR and FQNEAQ (reference sequence). This CDR3 has 17 residues. CDR3 residues: CASSPMGGGNSYNEQFF. The DNA of the CDR3 is TGTGCCAGCAGCCCCATGGGCGGGGGGAACTCCTACAATGAGCAGTTCTTC.

The rearrangement uses TRBV28 and TRBJ1-1; unclear D gene. The CDR3 has 12 residues. Trimming left V 3 bases short and J 6 bases short, with 8 bases between. Germline V gene sequence: CDR1 MDHEN, CDR2 SYDVKM. The CDR3 DNA reads TGTGCCAGCAGTTTCTCGACACCTGAAGCTTTCTTT. This gives the protein CASSFSTPEAFF.

The chain has TRBV6-5 and TRBJ1-1; D not certain. The CDR3 has 13 residues. Germline V gene data show CDR1 as MNHEY and CDR2 as SVGAGI. V shed 8 bases and J shed 3 bases, with 13 bases lying between them. The CDR3 DNA is TGTGCCAGCCAGTACAAACAACACACTGAAGCTTTCTTT. Its translation: CASQYKQHTEAFF.

The CDR3 protein is CASSVVGEGGELFF. CDR3 DNA: TGTGCCAGCAGCGTAGTGGGGGAGGGCGGGGAGCTGTTTTTT. The rearrangement joins TRBV9 to TRBJ2-2; 7 bases agree with TRBD2. Germline V gene lookup returns CDR1 SGDLS and CDR2 YYNGEE. The length of the CDR3 is 14 residues. V was clipped by 0 bases and J by 7 bases; unmatched bases: 3.

This chain joins TRBV21-1 and TRBJ2-7; no DNA check was done on the table's D call, TRBD2. TRBV21-1 is a documented pseudogene. CDR3 size: 17 residues. In nucleotides, the CDR3 is TGTGCCAGCAGCAGAAAGCTAGCGGGGGGGCCGATCTACGAGCAGTACTTC. It yields the protein CASSRKLAGGPIYEQYF.

This CDR3 reads CASSWAGQGETQYF. CDR3 bases: TGTGCCAGCAGCTGGGCGGGACAGGGTGAGACCCAGTACTTC. This rearrangement joins TRBV5-6 to TRBJ2-5; the match to TRBD1 covers 9 bases. This CDR3 region has 14 residues. Trimming cost V 3 bases and J 5 bases; bases outside gene matches: 5. Germline V CDR1 and CDR2: SGHDT, YYEEEE. Filled out from reference TRBV5-6 and TRBJ2-5, the complete variable domain reads DAGVTQSPTHLIKTRGQQVTLRCSPKSGHDTVSWYQQALGQGPQFIFQYYEEEERQRGNFPDRFSGHQFPNYSSELNVNALLLGDSALYLCASSWAGQGETQYFGPGTRLLVL.

J is TRBJ1-3 and V is TRBV11-2; TRBD1 matches at 7 bases. Germline-derived CDR1 and CDR2 are SGHAT and FQNNGV. The CDR3 runs to 15 residues. The junction had 3 bases not matched to a gene; V was cut back by 4 bases and J by 0 bases. The CDR3 region has the DNA TGTGCCAGCAGCTCTAGGGGGCTCTCTGGAAACACCATATATTTT. It yields the protein CASSSRGLSGNTIYF.

This chain joins TRBV19 and TRBJ1-5; D is unclear. The V end was cut by 3 bases, the J end by 8 bases, with 11 bases between. Germline V gene sequence: CDR1 LNHDA, CDR2 SQIVND (reference sequence). The CDR3 contains 13 residues. The CDR3 sequence: CASSMPSLEPQHF. Here the CDR3 DNA reads TGTGCCAGTAGTATGCCGAGTCTTGAGCCCCAGCATTTT.

This clone was counted only a few times. The chain joins TRBV28 to TRBJ2-3; TRBD2 might be the D (7 bases). Between the trimmed V and J ends, which lost 3 bases and 4 bases, there was a span of 14 bases. The CDR3 is 15 residues long. Germline V CDR1 and CDR2: MDHEN, SYDVKM. CDR3 coding DNA: TGTGCCAGCAGTTTCTTGGGGGGGGCCTCAGATACGCAGTATTTT. This codes for CASSFLGGASDTQYF.

This chain connects TRBV9 to TRBJ2-1; 7 bases match TRBD1. The CDR3 sequence is 15 residues long. Trimming took 4 bases from V and 6 from J; bases not matched to a gene: 10. Germline V CDR1 and CDR2: SGDLS, YYNGEE. The CDR3 reads CASSPRQGSGNEQFF. The CDR3 region has the DNA TGTGCCAGCAGCCCCCGACAGGGAAGTGGCAATGAGCAGTTCTTC.

J is TRBJ1-4 and V is TRBV10-3; no reliable D call. Germline CDR1 is ENHRY and CDR2 is SYGVKD. Between the trimmed V and J ends, which lost 11 bases and 3 bases, there was a span of 10 bases. CDR3 length: 12 amino acids. As DNA, the CDR3 is TGTGCCGTGTCGGGTTCTAATGAAAAACTGTTTTTT. Its protein is CAVSGSNEKLFF.